This TCR beta chain originates from a study of cytomegalovirus exposure and HLA in healthy donors. The PCR used 60 Vbeta and 13 Jbeta primers. TCRdb's copy holds only in-frame clones and misses some; the assay was immunoSEQ multiplex PCR. The profile shows 200,000 to 250,000 clones, about 80% of them singletons. As to this clone: What it binds is not known.

There are 15 residues in the CDR3. V was pared by 1 base and J by 5 bases, with 15 bases between. Looked up from germline, CDR1 is SGHVS and CDR2 is FNYEAQ. Study results and caveats: The study listed roughly 150 cytomegalovirus-associated TCR beta chains. TCR beta chain V- and J-gene trimming was linked, in a later analysis, to a missense variant in DCLRE1C. Confirmation was obtained in vitro that a few CMV-associated chains are specific for CMV antigens. Reports described diagnosis of cytomegalovirus status by the classifier as highly specific and sensitive.

The chain uses TRBV7-6 and TRBJ2-7, with a tentative D call TRBD2 (6 bases). The material sequenced was PBMCs. The TCR comes from a man aged 18-30 years in good health and CMV-seronegative. For the CDR3, the DNA is TGTGCCAGCAGCTTAGGGTTCGGGGGTTCAGACGAGCAGTACTTC. Protein product: CASSLGFGGSDEQYF.